This T cell receptor beta chain was captured in a study of CD8 T cells in Susac syndrome. 0.5 to 1 ug RNA was reverse transcribed with random hexamers. TCRdb called the immunoSEQ multiplex PCR reads again in MiXCR, with one record for every CDR3 protein. The sample consists of some 97,000 distinct CDR3 sequences, roughly 96% of them appearing once. Trimming stripped 7 bases from V and 3 bases from J, with 21 bases between. This CDR3 has 16 residues. What was sequenced was CD8+ T cells from PBMCs. This rearrangement joins TRBV6-7 to TRBJ1-1; D perhaps matches TRBD1 (5 bases). TRBV6-7 is treated as an ORF (open reading frame) with a function not yet certain. The sequence came from a human donor with Susac syndrome. CDR3 nucleotides: TGTGCCAGCACCGATGATAAACGGGGGGAGGACACTGAAGCTTTCTTT. Translated, it gives CASTDDKRGEDTEAFF.